This T cell receptor (beta chain) was documented in a study of blood T cells in healthy people across ages. Then a second PCR, running about 6 to 12 cycles, was carried out with a sample-barcoded 5' primer and a J-beta primer mix. TCRdb recomputed calls from the 5' RACE reads with MiXCR, one row per CDR3 protein. Seen here are 1.5 million to 2 million distinct CDR3 sequences, 30% to 40% observed once, and the top ten hold roughly 23%. This clonotype appeared a few times. Sequenced input: blood. The receptor was isolated from a human donor in good health.

The CDR3 bases are TGTGCCATCAGTGGGACAGGCTCCTATAATTCACCCCTCCACTTT. Protein: CAISGTGSYNSPLHF. The chain is built from TRBV10-3 and TRBJ1-6; 7 bases map to TRBD1. CDR1 is ENHRY and CDR2 is SYGVKD in the germline V gene. V shed 4 bases, J shed 0 bases, and the junction held 0 bases outside the gene matches. There are 15 residues in the CDR3.